These 2 T cell receptor beta chains were sequenced from one sample in a study of T cell repertoires in cytomegalovirus infection (dated by TCRdb to 2018 to 2020). The sequencer listed for this sample is Illumina HiSeq 1500. The raw public reads went through TCRdb reprocessing: fastp at Q25, MiXCR clone calling, in-frame beta chains kept. Every entry covers one CDR3 protein and lists the most common genes and DNA from its rows. A total of 740,000 or so distinct CDR3 sequences appear in this sample, about 40% of them only once. Around 2.8% of the sample comes from the top ten. Specimen: PBMCs. All receptors come from a human donor in good health (CMV status not recorded). Some clones in this sample may be carry-over from other donors' samples.

As concerns this clonotype: Sequence at one end of the junction differs from germline and may be a read error. The chain recombines TRBV5-6 with TRBJ2-2, with D possibly being TRBD2 (6 bases). There are 13 residues in the CDR3. Germline lookup yields CDR1 SGHDT and CDR2 YYEEEE. CDR3 sequence: CSSRGYRTGELFF. The CDR3 DNA follows: TGTTCCAGTCGGGGGTATCGGACCGGGGAGCTGTTTTTT.

This clonotype was observed at least ten times. The rearrangement links TRBV7-2 to TRBJ2-4; 7 bases fit TRBD2. CDR3 size: 13 residues. V lost 5 bases, J lost 5 bases, and 3 bases stayed unmatched. The germline V gene encodes CDR1 SGHTA and CDR2 FQGNSA. Here the CDR3 reads CASSLGLENIQYF. Written as DNA, the CDR3 is TGTGCCAGCAGCCTAGGACTAGAAAACATTCAGTACTTC.